Following are 5 T cell receptor beta chains from one sample sequenced in a study of patients and donors after allogeneic stem cell transplantation (dated by TCRdb to the early 2020s). Receptor libraries were prepared by RT-PCR. Sequencer: NextSeq 550. Clones were called with MiXCR by TCRdb after fastp trimmed the public reads at Q25, and only in-frame beta chains were retained. CDR3 protein duplicates are merged, each entry listing the most common genes and DNA. The sample profile shows some 880,000 distinct CDR3 sequences; roughly 17% of them were found once. The ten largest make up around 6% of the sample. Input material: blood, either unsorted or a sorted T cell fraction (not recorded which). These receptors originate from a human donor who was either an allogeneic HSCT recipient or a stem cell or donor lymphocyte infusion donor (not recorded which). It is not recorded whose cells these are; they may come from a transplant donor.

CDR3 DNA: TGTGCCAGCAGTGGGGTAGAGTACAGGCTCCACAATGAGCAGTTCTTC. Its protein product is CASSGVEYRLHNEQFF. The J gene is TRBJ2-1, the V gene TRBV25-1; a weak D match, TRBD1 (5 bases). The CDR3 covers 16 residues. Looked up from germline, CDR1 is MGHDK and CDR2 is SYGVNS. Trimming removed 4 bases from V and 5 bases from J, with 18 bases in between. Full variable domain (rest looked up from reference TRBV25-1 and TRBJ2-1): EADIYQTPRYLVIGTGKKITLECSQTMGHDKMYWYQQDPGMELHLIHYSYGVNSTEKGDLSSESTVSRIRTEHFPLTLESARPSHTSQYLCASSGVEYRLHNEQFFGPGTRLTVL.

The J gene is TRBJ2-3, the V gene TRBV27, with 7 bases aligning to TRBD2. The CDR3 is 15 amino acids. V gave up 7 bases and J gave up 0 bases; unmatched junction bases: 7. CDR1 is MNHEY, CDR2 SMNVEV, per germline (reference sequence). The CDR3 is CASTKGTTSTDTQYF. CDR3 in DNA: TGTGCCAGCACCAAGGGGACTACCAGCACAGATACGCAGTATTTT.

The chain is built from TRBV20-1 and TRBJ2-2, with 12 bases that match TRBD2. Germline CDR1 and CDR2: DFQATT and SNEGSKA (reference sequence). The CDR3 contains 16 residues. V lost 2 bases, J lost 2 bases, and 3 bases stayed unmatched. The CDR3 bases are TGCAGTGCTAGAACTAGCGGGAGGACAAACACCGGGGAGCTGTTTTTT. This sequence encodes CSARTSGRTNTGELFF.

The V and J genes are TRBV9 and TRBJ1-1; D remains ambiguous. CDR1 and CDR2 (germline): SGDLS, YYNGEE. This CDR3 comprises 14 residues. V was pared by 0 bases and J by 10 bases, with 16 bases between. CDR3 bases: TGTGCCAGCAGCGTAGATGTTGGTGGAGGCGCAGCTTTCTTT. Translation gives CASSVDVGGGAAFF.

This sequence joins TRBV2 and TRBJ2-7, with 11 bases lining up with TRBD2. The V and J ends lost 1 base and 2 bases, in that order; junction bases with no gene match: 1. The CDR3 totals 15 residues. The germline V gene has CDR1 SNHLY and CDR2 FYNNEI. This CDR3 is CASSEETSGAYEQYF. DNA for the CDR3: TGTGCCAGCAGTGAAGAGACTAGCGGGGCCTACGAGCAGTACTTC.